Given below is one T cell receptor beta chain in context. Its antigen remains unidentified. This record comes from a study of Ad26.COV2.S vaccination and SARS-CoV-2 variants. Study findings and constraints: After vaccination, substantial breadth of spike-specific CD8+ and CD4+ responses was reported.

Described treatment: some 19 received Ad26.COV2.S at low or high dose, single or two shots; 5 received placebo; per-sample allocation not given. After the first vaccine or placebo injection, samples were drawn on day 63. TCRdb keeps only in-frame clones here, not all; method: immunoSEQ multiplex PCR. The sample lists a few hundred thousand clones; about nine tenths were seen once. From germline, CDR1 is SEHNR and CDR2 FQNEAQ (reference sequence). The CDR3 has 18 amino acids. V lost 5 bases and J lost 3, with 25 bases in between. The receptor was derived from a person between 18 and 65 years old who received the Ad26.COV2.S COVID-19 vaccine or a placebo. The material was peripheral blood, obtained in a trial of Ad26.COV2.S vaccine versus placebo. V gene TRBV7-9 combines with J gene TRBJ1-1; D might be TRBD1 (5 bases). CDR3 sequence: CASSRKPPRAASYTEAFF. CDR3 DNA sequence: TGTGCCAGCAGCCGCAAACCGCCCAGGGCGGCGAGTTACACTGAAGCTTTCTTT.